The rows below give T cell receptor beta chains drawn from one sample of a study of immune evolution from preneoplasia to lung adenocarcinoma. Generated by immunoSEQ multiplex PCR, the TCRdb table keeps only in-frame clones and is missing some. This table has 20,000 to 25,000 clones, about 79% appearing once. Input material: FFPE invasive lung adenocarcinoma tissue. These receptors originate from a person between 55 and 70 years old with lung adenocarcinoma. Both conserved end residues are trimmed from each CDR3. D genes are given only for firm matches. Not all rows give a size; the values are once, few, many and, for expanded clones, a class.

D	V	size	J	CDR3
.	TRBV2	.	TRBJ2-3	ASSEGDTQY
.	TRBV25-1	.	TRBJ1-5	ASSAGKYNQPQH
TRBD1	TRBV9	.	TRBJ1-5	ASSFGTGGLDQPQH
.	TRBV19	few	TRBJ1-1	ASSIRGAPAF
.	TRBV19	.	TRBJ2-7	ASSMKVWRRTSYEQY
TRBD2	TRBV28	once	TRBJ2-7	ASSPGGGRGSSYEQY
TRBD1	TRBV28	.	TRBJ1-5	ASSLPRGTGVMGVDSNQPQH
.	TRBV18	few	TRBJ2-7	ASSLIYGQAYEQY
TRBD2	TRBV27	.	TRBJ2-7	ASSPQGSGRSNEQY
.	TRBV15	.	TRBJ2-5	ATSRWVPGGAGSKTQY
.	TRBV7-2	.	TRBJ2-3	ASSFDGGLDTQY